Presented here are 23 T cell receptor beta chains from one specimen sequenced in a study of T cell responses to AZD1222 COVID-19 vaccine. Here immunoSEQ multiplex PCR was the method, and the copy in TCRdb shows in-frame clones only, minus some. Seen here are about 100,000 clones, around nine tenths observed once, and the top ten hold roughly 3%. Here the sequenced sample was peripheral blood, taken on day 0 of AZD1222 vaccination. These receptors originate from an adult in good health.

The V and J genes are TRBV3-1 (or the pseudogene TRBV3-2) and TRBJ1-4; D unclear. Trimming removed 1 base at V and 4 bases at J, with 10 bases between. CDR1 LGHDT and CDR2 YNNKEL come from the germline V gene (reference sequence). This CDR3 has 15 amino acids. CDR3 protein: CASSQVTRFNEKLFF. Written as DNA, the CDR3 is TGTGCCAGCAGCCAAGTCACCAGGTTTAATGAAAAACTGTTTTTT.

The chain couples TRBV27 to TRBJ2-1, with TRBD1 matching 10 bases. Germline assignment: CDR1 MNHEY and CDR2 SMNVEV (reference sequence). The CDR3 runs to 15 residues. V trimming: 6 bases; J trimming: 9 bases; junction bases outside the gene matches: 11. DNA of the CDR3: TGTGCCAGCAGCTCCGGGACAGGGGTTGCTCGTGAGCAGTTCTTC. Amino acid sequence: CASSSGTGVAREQFF.

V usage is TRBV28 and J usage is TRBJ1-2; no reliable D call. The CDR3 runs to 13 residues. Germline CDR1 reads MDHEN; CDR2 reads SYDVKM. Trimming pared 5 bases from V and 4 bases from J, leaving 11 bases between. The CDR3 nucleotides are TGTGCCAGCAGTCCACAGAGTCCCTATGGCTACACCTTC. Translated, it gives CASSPQSPYGYTF.

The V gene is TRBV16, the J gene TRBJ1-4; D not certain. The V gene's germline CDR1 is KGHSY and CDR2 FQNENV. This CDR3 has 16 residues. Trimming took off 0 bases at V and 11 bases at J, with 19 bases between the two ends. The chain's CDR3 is CASSQSQVPANGKLFF. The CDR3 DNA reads TGTGCCAGCAGCCAATCCCAGGTCCCGGCTAATGGGAAACTGTTTTTT.

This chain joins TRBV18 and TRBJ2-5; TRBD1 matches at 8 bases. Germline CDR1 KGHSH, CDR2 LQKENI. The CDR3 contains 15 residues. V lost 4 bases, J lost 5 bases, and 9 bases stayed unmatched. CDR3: CASSLSQGARETQYF. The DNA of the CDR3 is TGTGCCAGCTCACTTTCTCAGGGGGCGCGGGAGACCCAGTACTTC.

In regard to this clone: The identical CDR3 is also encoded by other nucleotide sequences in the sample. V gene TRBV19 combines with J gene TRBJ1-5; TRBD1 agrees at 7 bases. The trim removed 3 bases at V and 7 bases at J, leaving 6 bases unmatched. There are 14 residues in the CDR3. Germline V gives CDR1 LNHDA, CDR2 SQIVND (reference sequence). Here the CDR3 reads CASSIEGARQPQHF. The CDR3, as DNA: TGTGCCAGTAGTATCGAGGGGGCGAGGCAGCCCCAGCATTTT. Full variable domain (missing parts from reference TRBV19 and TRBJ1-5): DGGITQSPKYLFRKEGQNVTLSCEQNLNHDAMYWYRQDPGQGLRLIYYSQIVNDFQKGDIAEGYSVSREKKESFPLTVTSAQKNPTAFYLCASSIEGARQPQHFGDGTRLSIL.

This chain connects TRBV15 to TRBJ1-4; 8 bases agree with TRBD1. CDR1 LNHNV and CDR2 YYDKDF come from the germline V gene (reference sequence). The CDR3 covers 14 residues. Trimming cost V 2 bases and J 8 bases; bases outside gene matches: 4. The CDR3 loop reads CATSRQGAREKLFF. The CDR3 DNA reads TGTGCCACCAGCAGACAGGGGGCGCGGGAAAAACTGTTTTTT. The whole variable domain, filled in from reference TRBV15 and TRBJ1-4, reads DAMVIQNPRYQVTQFGKPVTLSCSQTLNHNVMYWYQQKSSQAPKLLFHYYDKDFNNEADTPDNFQSRRPNTSFCFLDIRSPGLGDTAMYLCATSRQGAREKLFFGSGTQLSVL.

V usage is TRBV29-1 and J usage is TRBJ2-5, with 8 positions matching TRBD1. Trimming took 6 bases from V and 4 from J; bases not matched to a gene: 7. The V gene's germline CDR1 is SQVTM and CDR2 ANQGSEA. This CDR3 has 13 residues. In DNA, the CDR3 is TGCAGCGTCGCCCCGACAGGGGTAGAGACCCAGTACTTC. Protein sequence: CSVAPTGVETQYF.

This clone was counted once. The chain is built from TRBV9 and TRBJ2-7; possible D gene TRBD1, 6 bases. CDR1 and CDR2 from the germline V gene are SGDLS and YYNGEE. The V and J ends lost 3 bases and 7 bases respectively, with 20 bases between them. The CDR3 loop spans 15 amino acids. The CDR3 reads CASSARDTLLGEQYF. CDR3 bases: TGTGCCAGCAGCGCCAGGGACACCCTTTTGGGGGAGCAGTACTTC.

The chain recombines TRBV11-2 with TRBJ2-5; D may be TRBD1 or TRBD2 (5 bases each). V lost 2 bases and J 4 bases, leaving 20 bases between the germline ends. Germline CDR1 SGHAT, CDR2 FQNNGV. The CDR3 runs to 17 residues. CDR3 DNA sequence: TGTGCCAGCAGCTTATTTCTTTGGGGGAATGATGGAGAGACCCAGTACTTC. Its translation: CASSLFLWGNDGETQYF.

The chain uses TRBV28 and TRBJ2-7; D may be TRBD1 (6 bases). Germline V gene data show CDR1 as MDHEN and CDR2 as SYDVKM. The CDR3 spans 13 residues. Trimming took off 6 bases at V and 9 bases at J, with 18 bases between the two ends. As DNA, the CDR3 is TGTGCCAGCAGCCCCCCGGGACATAAGGTGCAGTACTTC. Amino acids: CASSPPGHKVQYF.

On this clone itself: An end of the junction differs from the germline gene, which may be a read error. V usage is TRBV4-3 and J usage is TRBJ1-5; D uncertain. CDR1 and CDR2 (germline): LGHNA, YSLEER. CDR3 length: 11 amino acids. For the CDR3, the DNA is TGCGCCAGCAGCCAAGACCCGCCAGGAAATTTT. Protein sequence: CASSQDPPGNF.

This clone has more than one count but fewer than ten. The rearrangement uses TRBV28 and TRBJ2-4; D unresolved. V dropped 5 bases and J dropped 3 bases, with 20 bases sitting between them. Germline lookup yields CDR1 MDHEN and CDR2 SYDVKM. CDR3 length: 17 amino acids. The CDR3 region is CASSTFPLAFSKNIQYF. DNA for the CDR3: TGTGCCAGCAGTACTTTCCCCCTGGCCTTTAGCAAAAACATTCAGTACTTC.

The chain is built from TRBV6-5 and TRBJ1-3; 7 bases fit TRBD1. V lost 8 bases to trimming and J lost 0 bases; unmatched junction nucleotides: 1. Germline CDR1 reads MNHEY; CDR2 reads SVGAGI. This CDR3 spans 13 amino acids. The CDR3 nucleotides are TGTGCCAGCCGGACAGGCTCTGGAAACACCATATATTTT. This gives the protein CASRTGSGNTIYF.

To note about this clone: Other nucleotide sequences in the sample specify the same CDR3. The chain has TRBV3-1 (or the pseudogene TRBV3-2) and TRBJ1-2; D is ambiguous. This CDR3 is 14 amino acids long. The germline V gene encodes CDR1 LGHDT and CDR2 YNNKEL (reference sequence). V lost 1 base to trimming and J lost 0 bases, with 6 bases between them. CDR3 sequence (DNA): TGTGCCAGCAGCCAAGGCAGAACTAACTATGGCTACACCTTC. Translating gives CASSQGRTNYGYTF.

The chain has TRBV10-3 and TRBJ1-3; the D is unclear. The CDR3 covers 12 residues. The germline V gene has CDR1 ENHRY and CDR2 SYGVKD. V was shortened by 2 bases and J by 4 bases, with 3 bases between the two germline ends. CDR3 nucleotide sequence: TGTGCCATCAGTGAGCCAGGAAACACCATATATTTT. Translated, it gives CAISEPGNTIYF.

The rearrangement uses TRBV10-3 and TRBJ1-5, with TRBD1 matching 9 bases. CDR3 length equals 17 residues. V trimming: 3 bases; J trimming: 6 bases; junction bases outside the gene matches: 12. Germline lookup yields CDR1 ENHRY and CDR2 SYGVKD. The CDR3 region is CAISEFSDRGSFQPQHF. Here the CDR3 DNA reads TGTGCCATCAGTGAATTTTCGGACAGGGGTAGTTTTCAGCCCCAGCATTTT.

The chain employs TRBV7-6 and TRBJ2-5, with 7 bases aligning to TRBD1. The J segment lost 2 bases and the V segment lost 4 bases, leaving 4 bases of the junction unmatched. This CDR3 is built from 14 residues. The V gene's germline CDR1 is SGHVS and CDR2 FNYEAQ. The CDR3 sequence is CASSSTGIQETQYF. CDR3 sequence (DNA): TGTGCCAGCAGCTCGACAGGGATACAAGAGACCCAGTACTTC. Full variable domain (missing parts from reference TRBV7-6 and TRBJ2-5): GAGVSQSPRYKVTKRGQDVALRCDPISGHVSLYWYRQALGQGPEFLTYFNYEAQQDKSGLPNDRFSAERPEGSISTLTIQRTEQRDSAMYRCASSSTGIQETQYFGPGTRLLVL.

Here the CDR3 DNA reads TGCGCCTCCTTGCGGGCCCCCGGATTAAATTCACCCCTCCACTTT. Translated, it gives CASLRAPGLNSPLHF. The rearrangement links TRBV4-1 to TRBJ1-6; D uncertain. The CDR3 runs 15 residues. The V end lost 11 bases, the J end lost 7 bases, and 21 bases lay between the germline ends. Germline CDR1 and CDR2: MGHRA and YSYEKL.

The DNA of the CDR3 is TGCGCCAGCAGCTTGGGAAGGCGTCGGGATACGCAGTATTTT. Translated, it gives CASSLGRRRDTQYF. This chain joins TRBV5-1 and TRBJ2-3; D is unclear. Trimming took 0 bases from V and 6 from J, leaving 11 bases between them. The CDR3 consists of 14 residues. CDR1 is SGHRS and CDR2 is YFSETQ in the germline V gene.

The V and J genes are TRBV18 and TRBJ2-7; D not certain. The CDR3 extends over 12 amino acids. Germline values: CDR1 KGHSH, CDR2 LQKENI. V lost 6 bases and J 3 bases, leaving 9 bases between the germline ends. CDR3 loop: CASSAESYEQYF. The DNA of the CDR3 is TGTGCCAGCTCGGCCGAGAGCTACGAGCAGTACTTC.

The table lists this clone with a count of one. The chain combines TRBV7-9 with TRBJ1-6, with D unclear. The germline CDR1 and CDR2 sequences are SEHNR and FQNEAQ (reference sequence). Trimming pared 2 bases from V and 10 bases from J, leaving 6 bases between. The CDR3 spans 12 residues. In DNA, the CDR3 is TGTGCCAGCAGCTTATCGTGGTCACCCCTCCACTTT. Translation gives CASSLSWSPLHF.

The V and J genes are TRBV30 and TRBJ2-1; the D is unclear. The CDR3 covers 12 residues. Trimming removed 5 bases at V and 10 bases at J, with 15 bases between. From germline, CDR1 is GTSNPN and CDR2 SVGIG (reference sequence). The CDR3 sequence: CAWSLFGWEQFF. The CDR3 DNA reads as TGTGCCTGGTCATTGTTCGGGTGGGAGCAGTTCTTC. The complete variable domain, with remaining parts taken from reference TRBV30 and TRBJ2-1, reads SQTIHQWPATLVQPVGSPLSLECTVEGTSNPNLYWYRQAAGRGLQLLFYSVGIGQISSEVPQNLSASRPQDRQFILSSKKLLLSDSGFYLCAWSLFGWEQFFGPGTRLTVL.